The entry below gives a single T cell receptor beta chain sequence along with its context. CDR1 SGHAT and CDR2 FQNNGV come from the germline V gene. The ends lost 5 bases at V and 4 bases at J; junction bases unmatched: 7. CDR3 length: 15 amino acids. These data belong to a study of blood T cell repertoires in COVID-19. Study details: There were acute and convalescent COVID-19 samples, and they came from the United States, Italy and Spain. PBMCs, B-cell-depleted T cells, or T cells provided the cDNA or gDNA that made up the material.

Authors' processing steps: Scientists estimated how many nucleated cells there were by amplifying reference gene primers. The method was immunoSEQ multiplex PCR; TCRdb's version includes in-frame clones alone and lacks a portion of them. For V, J and clone size, that table is used; D and trimming come from the DNA. The sample records 150,000 to 200,000 clones, around 80% being singletons. This chain links TRBV11-2 with TRBJ2-1; 8 nucleotides align to TRBD2. The sample was peripheral blood. The receptor's source is a woman aged 80 or older with active or convalescent COVID-19. In DNA form, the CDR3 reads TGTGCCAGCAGCGCCGGAGTAGCGGGGTACAATGAGCAGTTCTTC. Translated, it gives CASSAGVAGYNEQFF.